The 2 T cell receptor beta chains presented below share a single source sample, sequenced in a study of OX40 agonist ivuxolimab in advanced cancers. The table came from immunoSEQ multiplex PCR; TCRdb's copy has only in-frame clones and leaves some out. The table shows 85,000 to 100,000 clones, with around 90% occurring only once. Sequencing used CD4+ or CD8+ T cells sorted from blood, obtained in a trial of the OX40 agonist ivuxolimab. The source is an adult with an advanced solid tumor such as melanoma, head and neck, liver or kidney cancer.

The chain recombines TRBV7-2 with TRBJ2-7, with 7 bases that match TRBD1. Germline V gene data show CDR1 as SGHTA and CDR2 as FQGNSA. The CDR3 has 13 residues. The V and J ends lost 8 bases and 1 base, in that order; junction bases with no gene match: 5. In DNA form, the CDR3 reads TGTGCCAGCTTCCGGGACAGATCCTACGAGCAGTACTTC. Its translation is CASFRDRSYEQYF.

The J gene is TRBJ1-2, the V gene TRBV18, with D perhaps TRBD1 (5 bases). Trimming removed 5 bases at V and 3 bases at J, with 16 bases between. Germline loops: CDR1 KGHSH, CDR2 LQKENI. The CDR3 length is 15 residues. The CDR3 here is CASSSLETDYYGYTF. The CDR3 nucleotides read TGTGCCAGCTCATCACTAGAGACAGACTACTATGGCTACACCTTC.